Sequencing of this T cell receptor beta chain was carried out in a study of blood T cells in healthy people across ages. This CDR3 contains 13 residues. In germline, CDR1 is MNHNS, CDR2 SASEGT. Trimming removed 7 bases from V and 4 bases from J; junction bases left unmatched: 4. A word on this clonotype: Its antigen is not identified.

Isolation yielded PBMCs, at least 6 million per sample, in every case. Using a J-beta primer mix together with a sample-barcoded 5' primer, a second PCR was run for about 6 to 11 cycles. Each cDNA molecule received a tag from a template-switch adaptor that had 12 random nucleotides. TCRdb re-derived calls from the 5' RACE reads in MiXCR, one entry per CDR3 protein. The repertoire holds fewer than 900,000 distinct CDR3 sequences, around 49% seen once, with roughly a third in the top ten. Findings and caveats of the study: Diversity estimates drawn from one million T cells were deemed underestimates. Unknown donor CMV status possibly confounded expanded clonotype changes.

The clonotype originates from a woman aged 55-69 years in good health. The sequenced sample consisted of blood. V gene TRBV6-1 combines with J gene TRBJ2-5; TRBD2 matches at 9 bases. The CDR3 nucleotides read TGTGCCAGCAAGTCAGCGGGAGGAGAGACCCAGTACTTC. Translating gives CASKSAGGETQYF.